These 13 T cell receptor beta chains share one sample of origin, sequenced in a study of cytomegalovirus exposure and HLA in healthy donors. Some clones are missing from TCRdb's copy, which holds only in-frame ones; the method was immunoSEQ multiplex PCR. The data show some 150,000 clones, roughly nine tenths seen once. Input material: PBMCs. The receptors derive from a man aged 18 to 30 in good health and CMV-seropositive.

The V gene is TRBV7-9, the J gene TRBJ2-2, with TRBD1 matching 9 bases. Germline V gene sequence: CDR1 SEHNR, CDR2 FQNEAQ (reference sequence). This CDR3 has 18 residues. With 8 bases clipped from V and 5 bases from J, the junction kept 18 bases outside the gene matches. This CDR3 is CASAQMGTGILLTGELFF. The CDR3 DNA reads TGTGCCAGCGCCCAAATGGGGACAGGGATTCTTTTAACCGGGGAGCTGTTTTTT.

The CDR3 sequence: CASKDRARSEQFF. CDR3 DNA: TGTGCCAGCAAGGACAGGGCCCGGTCGGAGCAGTTCTTC. The V call is TRBV27, the J call TRBJ2-1, with 8 bases identical to TRBD1. Germline CDR1 is MNHEY and CDR2 is SMNVEV (reference sequence). V was pared by 7 bases and J by 10 bases, with 9 bases of the junction left unmatched. The CDR3 consists of 13 residues.

Written as DNA, the CDR3 is TGTGCCAGCACCCGACTAGCGGGGGGCCATACAGGAGGCTATACGCAGTATTTT. It codes for CASTRLAGGHTGGYTQYF. The rearrangement joins TRBV28 to TRBJ2-3; 13 bases line up with TRBD2. CDR3 length equals 18 residues. CDR1 and CDR2 (germline): MDHEN, SYDVKM. V shed 7 bases and J 7 bases; nucleotides not matched to a gene: 17.

This clone was counted once. The rearrangement joins TRBV6-5 to TRBJ2-1, with 8 bases matching TRBD2. The junction had 10 bases not matched to a gene; V was cut back by 6 bases and J by 9 bases. Germline loops: CDR1 MNHEY, CDR2 SVGAGI. The CDR3 extends over 14 amino acids. The CDR3 nucleotides are TGTGCCAGCAGACCCACGCCTAGCGGGCCTGAGCAGTTCTTC. Amino acid sequence: CASRPTPSGPEQFF.

This chain links TRBV27 with TRBJ1-1; 9 positions match TRBD1. The germline CDR1 and CDR2 sequences are MNHEY and SMNVEV (reference sequence). CDR3 length equals 14 residues. J lost 6 bases, V lost 4 bases, and 6 bases had no gene match. The CDR3 sequence: CASSWDRATPEAFF. The CDR3 region has the DNA TGTGCCAGCAGTTGGGACAGGGCCACACCTGAAGCTTTCTTT.

This rearrangement joins TRBV7-6 to TRBJ2-7; 9 positions match TRBD1. The CDR3 is 15 amino acids. Per germline, CDR1 SGHVS and CDR2 FNYEAQ. V trimming: 4 bases; J trimming: 2 bases; junction bases outside the gene matches: 6. The CDR3 region is CASSSGQGRPYEQYF. As DNA, the CDR3 is TGTGCCAGCAGCTCCGGACAGGGGAGACCCTACGAGCAGTACTTC.

As for this clone: Compared with germline, one end of the junction differs, possibly owing to a read error. The J gene is TRBJ1-1, the V gene TRBV29-1; perhaps TRBD1 as D (5 bases). The length of the CDR3 is 14 residues. Germline V gene sequence: CDR1 SQVTM, CDR2 ANQGSEA. CDR3 nucleotides: TGCAGCGTCGAAGTCGGGGCGGGGGACACTGAAGCTTTCTTT. Its translation is CSVEVGAGDTEAFF.

This chain joins TRBV7-2 and TRBJ2-7; 8 nucleotides line up with TRBD2. Germline assignment: CDR1 SGHTA and CDR2 FQGNSA. V lost 4 bases and J lost 3; bases outside the gene matches: 5. There are 14 residues in the CDR3. CDR3 DNA: TGTGCCAGCAGCTCCCCGGGGGGGGGCTACGAGCAGTACTTC. Its protein is CASSSPGGGYEQYF.

The chain has TRBV27 and TRBJ1-5; TRBD1 matches at 9 bases. The CDR3 spans 16 residues. The ends lost 5 bases at V and 5 bases at J; junction bases unmatched: 10. Germline V lookup: CDR1 MNHEY, CDR2 SMNVEV (reference sequence). CDR3 nucleotide sequence: TGTGCCAGCAGTCAGGGAGACAGGGGGTTGGATCAGCCCCAGCATTTT. It yields the protein CASSQGDRGLDQPQHF.

This clone was seen only once. V gene TRBV7-9 combines with J gene TRBJ1-1; D possibly corresponds to TRBD1 (6 bases). This CDR3 region has 13 residues. V lost 5 bases and J lost 5, with 12 bases in between. The V gene's germline CDR1 is SEHNR and CDR2 FQNEAQ (reference sequence). The DNA for the CDR3 is TGTGCCAGCAGCCCTCGGACAGAAACTGAAGCTTTCTTT. Translated, it gives CASSPRTETEAFF.

This sequence joins TRBV6-5 and TRBJ1-4; 8 nucleotides match TRBD1. This CDR3 is built from 12 residues. V shed 6 bases, J shed 11 bases, and the junction held 5 bases outside the gene matches. Germline assignment: CDR1 MNHEY and CDR2 SVGAGI. CDR3 residues: CASRGNRGKLFF. DNA for the CDR3: TGTGCCAGCAGGGGCAACAGGGGGAAACTGTTTTTT.

This sequence joins TRBV11-3 and TRBJ1-3; 8 bases are shared with TRBD1. V was clipped by 7 bases and J by 4 bases; unmatched bases: 9. The CDR3 contains 15 residues. The V gene's germline CDR1 is SGHNT and CDR2 YENEEA. Written as DNA, the CDR3 is TGTGCCAGCACCCTGACAGGGGCGCGAGGAAACACCATATATTTT. Its protein product is CASTLTGARGNTIYF.

This clone was detected only once. This chain links TRBV5-6 with TRBJ2-3; TRBD1 aligns across 7 bases. This CDR3 is 18 amino acids long. The V gene's germline CDR1 is SGHDT and CDR2 YYEEEE. V lost 4 bases to trimming and J lost 2 bases; unmatched junction nucleotides: 16. The CDR3 protein is CASSIHRGRHPITDTQYF. DNA for the CDR3: TGTGCCAGCAGCATCCACAGGGGAAGACACCCAATCACAGATACGCAGTATTTT.